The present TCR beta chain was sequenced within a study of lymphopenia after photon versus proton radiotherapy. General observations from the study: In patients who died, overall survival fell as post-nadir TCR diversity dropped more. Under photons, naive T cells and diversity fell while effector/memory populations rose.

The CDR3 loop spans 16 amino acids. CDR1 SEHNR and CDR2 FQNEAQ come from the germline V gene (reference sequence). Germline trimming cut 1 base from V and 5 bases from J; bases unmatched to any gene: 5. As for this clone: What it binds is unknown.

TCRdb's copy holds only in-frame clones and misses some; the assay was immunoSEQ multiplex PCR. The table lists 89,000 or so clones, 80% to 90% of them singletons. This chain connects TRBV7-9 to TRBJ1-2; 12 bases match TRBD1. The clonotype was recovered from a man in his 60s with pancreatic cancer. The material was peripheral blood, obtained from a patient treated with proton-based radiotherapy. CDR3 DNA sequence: TGTGCCAGCAGCTTAGTGGGACAGGGGGCATCATATGGCTACACCTTC. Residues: CASSLVGQGASYGYTF.